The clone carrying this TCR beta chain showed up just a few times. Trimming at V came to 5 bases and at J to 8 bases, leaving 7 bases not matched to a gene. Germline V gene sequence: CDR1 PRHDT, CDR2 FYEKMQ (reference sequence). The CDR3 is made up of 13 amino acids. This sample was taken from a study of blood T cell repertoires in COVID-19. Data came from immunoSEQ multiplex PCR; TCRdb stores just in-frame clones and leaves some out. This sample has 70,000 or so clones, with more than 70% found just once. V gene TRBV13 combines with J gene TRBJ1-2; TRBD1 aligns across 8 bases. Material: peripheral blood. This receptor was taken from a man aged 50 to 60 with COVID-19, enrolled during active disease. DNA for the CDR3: TGTGCCAGCAGCGTCAGGGGGCCTGGAGGCTACACCTTC. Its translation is CASSVRGPGGYTF.